This TCR beta chain was found in a study of T-cell memory formation after mild COVID-19. Study-wide findings and caveats: Clones contracting day 15 to 85 were balanced CD4/CD8; later expanders leaned CD4+.

CDR3 length: 13 amino acids. V was cut by 10 bases and J by 0 bases, with 9 bases left in between. CDR1 MNHNS and CDR2 SASEGT come from the germline V gene. TCR alpha and TCR beta cDNA libraries carrying sample barcodes and UMIs were produced by 5'RACE using constant-segment primers. TCRdb reprocessed the 5' RACE reads with MiXCR, giving one entry per CDR3 protein. Here the sample spans under 300,000 distinct CDR3 sequences, around 10% being singletons. A note on this clonotype: Its specificity is unknown.

Sequencing was done on a sample of PBMCs or a T cell subset sorted from them (not recorded which). This clonotype was sampled from a young man who had mild COVID-19 (a few samples of this study predate the infection). Cell type and time point are not known. The chain links TRBV6-1 to TRBJ2-2, with D unresolved. DNA for the CDR3: TGTGCCATCAGAAGGCCGAACACCGGGGAGCTGTTTTTT. It translates to CAIRRPNTGELFF.